This is a list of T cell receptor beta chains from one sample in a study of blood T cell repertoires in COVID-19. Produced via immunoSEQ multiplex PCR; TCRdb's table is partial and in-frame only. The table lists roughly 300,000 clones, approximately 85% of them singletons. The sample taken for sequencing was peripheral blood. The receptors stem from a human donor in a cohort sampled during active COVID-19. The CDR3 runs from the conserved cysteine through the conserved F or W. Fields, in order: D gene, clone size, J gene, V gene, CDR3 DNA, CDR3 protein. A D gene is named only where the DNA matches it firmly. Some rows have no size entry. The others give once, few or many, or a class for an expanded clone.

>TRBD1|.|TRBJ1-5|TRBV15
TGTGCCACCAGCCGCGGGACAGGGGACTACTATAGCAATCAGCCCCAGCATTTT
CATSRGTGDYYSNQPQHF
>TRBD1|.|TRBJ1-2|TRBV5-1
TGCGCCAGCAGCTGGACAGGGGGGAACGGCTACACCTTC
CASSWTGGNGYTF
>TRBD2|.|TRBJ2-1|TRBV15
TGTGCCACCAGCGGAGAGCGGGGGGGGTACAATGAGCAGTTCTTC
CATSGERGGYNEQFF
>TRBD1|.|TRBJ2-2|TRBV11-3
TGTGCCAGCAGCCCTGGGACAGGGATGACCAATGGGGAGCTGTTTTTT
CASSPGTGMTNGELFF
>.|.|TRBJ2-1|TRBV5-1
TGCGCCAGCAGCCCCCCGTTGCGAGGGGGTTCACATGAGCAGTTCTTC
CASSPPLRGGSHEQFF
>.|few|TRBJ1-1|TRBV6-1
TGTGCCAGCAGTGAAGGTCCGTCACGGGCTTTCTTT
CASSEGPSRAFF
>TRBD2|.|TRBJ2-2|TRBV2
TGTGCCAGCAGTGATATCAGCGGGGTTGGCACCGGGGAGCTGTTTTTT
CASSDISGVGTGELFF
>.|.|TRBJ1-1|TRBV6-1
TGTGCCAGCAGTGATGATGGGGGGGTCACTGAAGCTTTCTTT
CASSDDGGVTEAFF
>TRBD1|.|TRBJ2-3|TRBV29-1
TGCAGCGTTGCCCCGACAGGGGAAGCACGAGATACGCAGTATTTT
CSVAPTGEARDTQYF
>.|.|TRBJ1-5|TRBV3-1/TRBV3-2
TGTGCCAGCAGCCCCGGGAGGGGAAATTGGCCCCAGCATTTT
CASSPGRGNWPQHF
>TRBD1|.|TRBJ1-6|TRBV3-1/TRBV3-2
TGTGCCAGCAGCCCTAGAGCGGGACAGGGACCCCTCCACTTT
CASSPRAGQGPLHF
>.|.|TRBJ1-6|TRBV5-1
TGCGCCAGCAGCTTGGCGGGGCTAGGGGACATGGGTAATTCACCCCTCCACTTT
CASSLAGLGDMGNSPLHF
>.|.|TRBJ1-2|TRBV27
TGTGCCAGCATGGGGTCAGGGAGGGCACAGGGCTACACCTTC
CASMGSGRAQGYTF
>TRBD1|.|TRBJ2-7|TRBV2
TGTGCCAGCAAGGGGGCGCCCCACGAGCAGTACTTC
CASKGAPHEQYF
>.|.|TRBJ1-3|TRBV11-2
TGTGCCAGCTGTCACAACTCTGGAAACACCATATATTTT
CASCHNSGNTIYF
>TRBD1|.|TRBJ2-7|TRBV6-5
TGTGCCAGCAGGCCGGGACAGGTCCTTGTCGAGCAGTACTTC
CASRPGQVLVEQYF
>TRBD1|.|TRBJ1-2|TRBV19
TGTGCCAGTAGTATAACGGGACAGGGGGCTGGCTACACCTTC
CASSITGQGAGYTF
>TRBD1|.|TRBJ1-1|TRBV27
TGTGCCAGCAGTTTTTCAGGGGGCAGGGAAGCTTTCTTT
CASSFSGGREAFF
>.|.|TRBJ2-3|TRBV7-3
TGTGCCAGCAGCTATGGGCCCGGCACAGATACGCAGTATTTT
CASSYGPGTDTQYF
>TRBD1|.|TRBJ1-6|TRBV6-1
TGTGCCAGCAGTGAAGCGGCAGGGGGCCGGTCACCCCTCCACTTT
CASSEAAGGRSPLHF
>TRBD2|.|TRBJ2-1|TRBV29-1
TGCAGCGTTGTTGGCGGGGGGGCATTATTTGAGCAGTTCTTC
CSVVGGGALFEQFF
>.|once|TRBJ2-4|TRBV2
TGTGCCAGCAGTGTGGTAACAGGGCTTACCCTACTAGCCAAAAACATTCAGTACTTC
CASSVVTGLTLLAKNIQYF
>.|.|TRBJ2-1|TRBV5-6
TGTGCCAGCAGCTTGGCAGCTGGGGGCGCGAACTACAATGAGCAGTTCTTC
CASSLAAGGANYNEQFF
>.|few|TRBJ2-2|TRBV25-1
TGTGCCAGCAGCATTAACACCGGGGAGCTGTTTTTT
CASSINTGELFF
>.|many|TRBJ1-1|TRBV18
TGTGCCAGCTCGCCTGATAGCGCTGAAGCTTTCTTT
CASSPDSAEAFF
>TRBD2|once|TRBJ2-1|TRBV18
TGTGCCAGCTCAGGCGGGGGCTCCTACAATGAGCAGTTCTTC
CASSGGGSYNEQFF
>.|.|TRBJ1-1|TRBV2
TGTGCCGATCACCGACAGGATTTGAACACTGAAGCTTTCTTT
CADHRQDLNTEAFF
>.|once|TRBJ1-4|TRBV18
TGTGCCAGCTCCGGTCAGAAGACAGAGCATGAAAAACTGTTTTTT
CASSGQKTEHEKLFF
>.|.|TRBJ2-2|TRBV28
TGTGCCAGCAGTTCACAGAGATTCGCGAACACCGGGGAGCTGTTTTTT
CASSSQRFANTGELFF
>.|.|TRBJ1-4|TRBV11-2
TGTGCCAGCAGCTTAGATCGATTGGGAGAAACTAATGAAAAACTGTTTTTT
CASSLDRLGETNEKLFF
>.|.|TRBJ2-7|TRBV6-5
TGTGCCAGCGGCATTACAGGTTCCTACGAGCAGTACTTC
CASGITGSYEQYF
>.|.|TRBJ2-7|TRBV10-3
TGTGCCATCAGACTGGACAGCTCCTACGAGCAGTACTTC
CAIRLDSSYEQYF
>.|.|TRBJ1-1|TRBV27
TGTGCCAGCAGTTTAAGGGGGGGCCTCGGTACTGAAGCTTTCTTT
CASSLRGGLGTEAFF
>.|many|TRBJ2-3|TRBV18
TGTGCCAGCTCACCCCAACAACGGACACGCACTAGCACAGATACGCAGTATTTT
CASSPQQRTRTSTDTQYF
>.|.|TRBJ2-2|TRBV12-5
TGTGCTAGTGGTTTGACCCTCTACTCGACCGGGGAGCTGTTTTTT
CASGLTLYSTGELFF
>.|once|TRBJ2-4|TRBV29-1
TGCAGCGTTGAAGATCGGGGTAACGAAAACATTCAGTACTTC
CSVEDRGNENIQYF
>.|.|TRBJ1-6|TRBV6-5
TGTGCCAGCAGTTATTTAGAGAATTCACCCCTCCACTTT
CASSYLENSPLHF
>.|.|TRBJ2-7|TRBV11-2
TGTGCCAGCAGCCCGGGTCTATCCTACGAGCAGTACTTC
CASSPGLSYEQYF
>TRBD1|.|TRBJ1-6|TRBV27
TGTGCCAGCAGGGGACAGGGGTTTTCACCCCTCCACTTT
CASRGQGFSPLHF
>.|once|TRBJ2-7|TRBV11-2
TGTGCCAGCAGCTTCCTAAAGGGGTTCTCCTACGAGCAGTACTTC
CASSFLKGFSYEQYF
>.|.|TRBJ1-1|TRBV7-8
TGTGCCAGCAGCACAACGCAGGGGAACACTGAAGCTTTCTTT
CASSTTQGNTEAFF
>.|.|TRBJ1-5|TRBV6-1
TGTGCCAGCAGTGAACTTAGTCAGCCCCAGCATTTT
CASSELSQPQHF
>.|.|TRBJ1-1|TRBV30
TGTGCCTGGTCGGCCGACTCGAACACTGAAGCTTTCTTT
CAWSADSNTEAFF
>.|.|TRBJ2-5|TRBV24-1
TGTGCCACCAGTGATCTCAACAGTGAAGAGACCCAGTACTTC
CATSDLNSEETQYF
>TRBD2|.|TRBJ2-5|TRBV7-2
TGTGCCAGCAGCTTAGGTGCTCTAGCGGGGGGGAGTGAGACCCAGTACTTC
CASSLGALAGGSETQYF
>.|.|TRBJ1-2|TRBV12-3/TRBV12-4
TGTGCCAGCAGTCTCGGTGGTGGCTACACCTTC
CASSLGGGYTF
>.|.|TRBJ2-7|TRBV29-1
TGCAGCGTTGAAATGGGGGGATCCTACGAGCAGTACTTC
CSVEMGGSYEQYF
>.|.|TRBJ2-3|TRBV6-1
TGTGCCAGCAGTGACGAGACTAGAAGCGATACGCAGTATTTT
CASSDETRSDTQYF
>.|.|TRBJ2-7|TRBV4-1
TGCGCCAGCAGCCAAGATCGTACGGTTACCTACGAGCAGTACTTC
CASSQDRTVTYEQYF
>TRBD1|.|TRBJ1-1|TRBV15
TGTGCCACCAGCAGGGGACAGAGTTATGAAGCTTTCTTT
CATSRGQSYEAFF
>.|.|TRBJ2-7|TRBV7-9
TGTGCCAGCAGCTTTTCGGACTTCTACGAGCAGTACTTC
CASSFSDFYEQYF
>.|.|TRBJ1-5|TRBV11-2
TGTGCCAGCAGCTTAGAGGGGGCCCGCAATCAGCCCCAGCATTTT
CASSLEGARNQPQHF
>.|.|TRBJ1-6|TRBV11-1
TGTGCCAGCAGACGTGCGGAGTCCTATTCACCCCTCCACTTT
CASRRAESYSPLHF